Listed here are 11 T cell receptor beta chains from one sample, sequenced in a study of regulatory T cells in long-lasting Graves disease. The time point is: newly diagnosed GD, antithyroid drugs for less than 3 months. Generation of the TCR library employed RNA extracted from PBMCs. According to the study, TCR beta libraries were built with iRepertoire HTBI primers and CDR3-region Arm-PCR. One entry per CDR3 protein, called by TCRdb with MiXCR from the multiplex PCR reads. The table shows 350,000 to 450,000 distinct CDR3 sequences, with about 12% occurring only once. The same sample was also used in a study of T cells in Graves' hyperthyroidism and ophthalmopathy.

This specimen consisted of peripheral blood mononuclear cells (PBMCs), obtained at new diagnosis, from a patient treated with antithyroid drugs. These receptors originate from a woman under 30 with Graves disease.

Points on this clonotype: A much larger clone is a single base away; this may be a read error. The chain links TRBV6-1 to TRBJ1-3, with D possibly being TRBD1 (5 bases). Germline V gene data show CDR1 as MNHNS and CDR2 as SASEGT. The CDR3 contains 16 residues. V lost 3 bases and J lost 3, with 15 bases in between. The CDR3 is CASSDHAGRVGNTIYF. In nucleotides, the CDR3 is TGTGCCAGCAGTGACCACGCGGGACGGGTTGGAAACACCATATATTTT.

The CDR3 sequence: CATSRMDTQYF. The CDR3 bases are TGTGCCACCAGCCGGATGGATACGCAGTATTTT. The chain links TRBV6-1 to TRBJ2-3, with D unclear. CDR1 MNHNS and CDR2 SASEGT come from the germline V gene. The germline V and J ends were trimmed by 10 bases and 6 bases, with 11 bases remaining between them. The CDR3 has 11 residues.

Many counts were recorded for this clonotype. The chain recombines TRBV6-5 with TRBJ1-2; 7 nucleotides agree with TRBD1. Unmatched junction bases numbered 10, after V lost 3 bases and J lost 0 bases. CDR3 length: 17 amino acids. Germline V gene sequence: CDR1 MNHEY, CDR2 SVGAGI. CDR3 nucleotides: TGTGCCAGCAGTTATAATTCCCGGGACAGCTCTAACTATGGCTACACCTTC. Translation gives CASSYNSRDSSNYGYTF.

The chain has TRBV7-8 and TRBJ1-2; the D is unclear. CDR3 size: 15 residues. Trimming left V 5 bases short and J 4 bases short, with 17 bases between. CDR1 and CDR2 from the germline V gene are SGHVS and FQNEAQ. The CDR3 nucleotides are TGTGCCAGCAGCCCCGGTTCCGTGACACCCTATGGCTACACCTTC. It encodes CASSPGSVTPYGYTF.

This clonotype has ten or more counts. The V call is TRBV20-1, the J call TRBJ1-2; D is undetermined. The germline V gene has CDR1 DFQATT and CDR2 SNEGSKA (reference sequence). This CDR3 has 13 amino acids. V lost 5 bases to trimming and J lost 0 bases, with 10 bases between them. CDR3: CSAEPTTNYGYTF. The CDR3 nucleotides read TGCAGTGCTGAACCCACCACTAACTATGGCTACACCTTC.

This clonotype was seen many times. The CDR3 bases are TGTGCCAGCTCACCGGGGTTCAGGGTGAGTTTTGTGAACACTGAAGCTTTCTTT. This codes for CASSPGFRVSFVNTEAFF. The J gene is TRBJ1-1, the V gene TRBV18; possible D gene TRBD1, 5 bases. The CDR3 has 18 amino acids. CDR1 KGHSH and CDR2 LQKENI come from the germline V gene. V lost 3 bases, J lost 0 bases, and 20 bases lay in between.

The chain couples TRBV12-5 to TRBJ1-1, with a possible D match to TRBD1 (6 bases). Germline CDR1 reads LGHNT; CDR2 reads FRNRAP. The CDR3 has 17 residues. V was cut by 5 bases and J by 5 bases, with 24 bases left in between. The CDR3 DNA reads TGTGCTAGTGGTCCTTTCGGGGGGGCAGGGGAAGAGACTGAAGCTTTCTTT. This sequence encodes CASGPFGGAGEETEAFF.

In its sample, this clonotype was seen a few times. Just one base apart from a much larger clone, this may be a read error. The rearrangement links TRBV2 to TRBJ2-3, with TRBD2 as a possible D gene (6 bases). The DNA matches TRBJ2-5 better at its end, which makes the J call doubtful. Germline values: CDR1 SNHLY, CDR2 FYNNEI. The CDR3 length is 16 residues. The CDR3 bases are TGTGCCAGCAGTGACCGTTCTAGCGAGGCAAGGGAGGCCCAGTACTTC. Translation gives CASSDRSSEAREAQYF.

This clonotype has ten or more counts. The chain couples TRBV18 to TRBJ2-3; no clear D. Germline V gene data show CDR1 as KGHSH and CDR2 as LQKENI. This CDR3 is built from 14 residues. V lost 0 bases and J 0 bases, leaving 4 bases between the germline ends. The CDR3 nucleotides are TGTGCCAGCTCACCACCCGGGAGCACAGATACGCAGTATTTT. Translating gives CASSPPGSTDTQYF.

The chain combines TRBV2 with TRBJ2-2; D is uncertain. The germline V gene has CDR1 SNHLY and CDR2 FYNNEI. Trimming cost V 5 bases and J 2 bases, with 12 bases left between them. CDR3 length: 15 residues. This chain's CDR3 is CASSRNIENTGELFF. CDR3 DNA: TGTGCCAGCAGTAGGAATATAGAAAACACCGGGGAGCTGTTTTTT.

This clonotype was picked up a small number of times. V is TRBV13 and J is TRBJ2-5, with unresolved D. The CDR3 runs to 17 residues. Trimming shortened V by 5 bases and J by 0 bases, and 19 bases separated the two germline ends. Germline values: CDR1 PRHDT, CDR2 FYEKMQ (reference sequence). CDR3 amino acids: CASSPSPDGEYQETQYF. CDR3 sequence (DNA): TGTGCCAGCAGCCCGAGCCCGGACGGCGAGTACCAAGAGACCCAGTACTTC.